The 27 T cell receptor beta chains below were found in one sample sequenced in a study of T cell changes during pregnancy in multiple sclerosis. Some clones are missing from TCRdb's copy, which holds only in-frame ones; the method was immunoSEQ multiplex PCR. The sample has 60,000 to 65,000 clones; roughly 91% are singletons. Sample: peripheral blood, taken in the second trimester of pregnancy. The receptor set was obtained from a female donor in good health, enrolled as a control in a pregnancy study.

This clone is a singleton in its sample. CDR3 region: CASSYKGTANYGYTF. DNA for the CDR3: TGTGCCAGCAGTTACAAAGGGACAGCTAACTATGGCTACACCTTC. The chain uses TRBV6-6 and TRBJ1-2, with 7 positions matching TRBD1. This CDR3 contains 15 residues. J gave up 0 bases and V 2 bases, and 3 bases lay outside the gene matches. Germline CDR1 and CDR2: MNHNY and SVGAGI (reference sequence).

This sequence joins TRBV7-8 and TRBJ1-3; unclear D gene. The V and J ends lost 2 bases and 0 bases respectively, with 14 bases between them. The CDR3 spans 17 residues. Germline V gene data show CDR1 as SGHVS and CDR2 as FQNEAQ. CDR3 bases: TGTGCCAGCAGCTTAATACGGAGGTCCGGCTCTGGAAACACCATATATTTT. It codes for CASSLIRRSGSGNTIYF.

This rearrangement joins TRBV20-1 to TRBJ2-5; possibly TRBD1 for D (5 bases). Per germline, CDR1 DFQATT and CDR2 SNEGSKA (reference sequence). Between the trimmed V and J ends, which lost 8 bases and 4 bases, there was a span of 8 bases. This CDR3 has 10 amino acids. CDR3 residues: CSKGVETQYF. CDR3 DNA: TGCAGTAAAGGGGTAGAGACCCAGTACTTC.

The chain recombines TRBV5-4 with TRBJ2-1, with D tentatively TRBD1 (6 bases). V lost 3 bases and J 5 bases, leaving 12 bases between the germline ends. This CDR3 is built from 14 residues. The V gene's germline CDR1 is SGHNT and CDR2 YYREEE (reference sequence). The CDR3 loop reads CASSSPSGDNEQFF. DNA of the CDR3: TGTGCCAGCAGCTCGCCTTCAGGGGACAATGAGCAGTTCTTC.

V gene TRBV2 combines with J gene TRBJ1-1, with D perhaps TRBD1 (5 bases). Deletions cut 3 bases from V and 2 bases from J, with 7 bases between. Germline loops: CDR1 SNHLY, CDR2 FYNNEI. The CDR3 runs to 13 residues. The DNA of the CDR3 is TGTGCCAGCAGTGAGGACACCAACACTGAAGCTTTCTTT. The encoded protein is CASSEDTNTEAFF.

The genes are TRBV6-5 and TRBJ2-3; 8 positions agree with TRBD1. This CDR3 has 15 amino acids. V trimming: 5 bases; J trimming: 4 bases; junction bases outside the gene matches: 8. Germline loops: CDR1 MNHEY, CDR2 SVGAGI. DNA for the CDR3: TGTGCCAGCAGTCCCCGACAGGGGAGAGCAGATACGCAGTATTTT. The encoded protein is CASSPRQGRADTQYF.

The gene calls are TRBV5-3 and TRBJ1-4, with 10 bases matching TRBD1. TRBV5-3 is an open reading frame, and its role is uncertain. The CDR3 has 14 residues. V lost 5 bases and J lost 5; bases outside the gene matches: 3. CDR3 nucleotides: TGTGCCAGAAGAGGGACAGGGGAAAATGAAAAACTGTTTTTT. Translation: CARRGTGENEKLFF.

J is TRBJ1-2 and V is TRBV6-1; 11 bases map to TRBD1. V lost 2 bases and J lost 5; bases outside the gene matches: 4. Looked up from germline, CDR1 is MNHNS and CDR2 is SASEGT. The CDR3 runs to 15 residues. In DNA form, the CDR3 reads TGTGCCAGCAGTGAACCTGGACAGGGGGCTTATGGCTACACCTTC. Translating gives CASSEPGQGAYGYTF.

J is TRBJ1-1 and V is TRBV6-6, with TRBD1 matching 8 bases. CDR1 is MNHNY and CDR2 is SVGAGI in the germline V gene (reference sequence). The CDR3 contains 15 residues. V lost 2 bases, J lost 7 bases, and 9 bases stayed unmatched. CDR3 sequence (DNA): TGTGCCAGCAGTTACGTGCAGGGGGCGAGGTTTGAAGCTTTCTTT. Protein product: CASSYVQGARFEAFF.

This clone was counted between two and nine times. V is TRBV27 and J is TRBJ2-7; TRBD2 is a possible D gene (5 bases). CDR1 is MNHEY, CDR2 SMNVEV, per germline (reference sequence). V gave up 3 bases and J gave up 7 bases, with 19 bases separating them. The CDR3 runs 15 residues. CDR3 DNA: TGTGCCAGCAGTTTCTCCGGGAACACCGGCCTTGAGCAGTACTTC. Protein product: CASSFSGNTGLEQYF.

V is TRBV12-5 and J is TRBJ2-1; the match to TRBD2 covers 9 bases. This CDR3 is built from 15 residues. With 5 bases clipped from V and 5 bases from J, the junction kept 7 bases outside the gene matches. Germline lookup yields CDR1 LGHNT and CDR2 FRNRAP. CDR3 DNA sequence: TGTGCTAGTGGTCTCCCCGGCGGGGGGGACAATGAGCAGTTCTTC. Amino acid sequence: CASGLPGGGDNEQFF.

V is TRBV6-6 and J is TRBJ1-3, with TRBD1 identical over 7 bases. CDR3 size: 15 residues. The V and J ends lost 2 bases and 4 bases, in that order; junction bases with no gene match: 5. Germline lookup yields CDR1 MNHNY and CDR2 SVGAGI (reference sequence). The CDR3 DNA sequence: TGTGCCAGCAGTTACCCGGAGGGGGCCGGAAACACCATATATTTT. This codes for CASSYPEGAGNTIYF.

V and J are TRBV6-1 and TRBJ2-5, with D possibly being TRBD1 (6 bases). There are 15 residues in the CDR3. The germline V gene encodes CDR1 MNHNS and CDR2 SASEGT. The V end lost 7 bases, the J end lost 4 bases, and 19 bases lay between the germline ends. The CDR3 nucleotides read TGTGCCAGCACCGATACGTCTACAGGGAGAGAGACCCAGTACTTC. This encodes CASTDTSTGRETQYF.

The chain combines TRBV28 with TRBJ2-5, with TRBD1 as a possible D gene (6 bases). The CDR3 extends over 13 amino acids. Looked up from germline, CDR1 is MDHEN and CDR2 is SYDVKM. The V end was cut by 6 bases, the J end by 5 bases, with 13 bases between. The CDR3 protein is CASSYTGKETQYF. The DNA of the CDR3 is TGTGCCAGCAGCTACACAGGGAAGGAGACCCAGTACTTC.

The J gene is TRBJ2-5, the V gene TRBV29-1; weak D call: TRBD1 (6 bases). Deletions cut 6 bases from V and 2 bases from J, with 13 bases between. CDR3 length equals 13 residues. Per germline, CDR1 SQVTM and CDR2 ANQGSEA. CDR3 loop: CSVEPGQQETQYF. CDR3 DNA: TGCAGCGTGGAACCCGGACAGCAAGAGACCCAGTACTTC.

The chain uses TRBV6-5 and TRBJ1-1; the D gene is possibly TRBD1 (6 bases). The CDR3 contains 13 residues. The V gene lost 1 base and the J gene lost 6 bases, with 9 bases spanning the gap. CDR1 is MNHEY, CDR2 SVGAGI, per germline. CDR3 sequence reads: CASSYLGGPEAFF. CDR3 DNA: TGTGCCAGCAGTTACTTGGGGGGGCCTGAAGCTTTCTTT.

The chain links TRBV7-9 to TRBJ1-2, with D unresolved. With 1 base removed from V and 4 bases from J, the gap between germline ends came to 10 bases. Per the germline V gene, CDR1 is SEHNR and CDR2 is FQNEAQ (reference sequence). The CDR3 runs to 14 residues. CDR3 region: CASSLVDTAYGYTF. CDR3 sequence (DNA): TGTGCCAGCAGCTTAGTCGACACCGCCTATGGCTACACCTTC.

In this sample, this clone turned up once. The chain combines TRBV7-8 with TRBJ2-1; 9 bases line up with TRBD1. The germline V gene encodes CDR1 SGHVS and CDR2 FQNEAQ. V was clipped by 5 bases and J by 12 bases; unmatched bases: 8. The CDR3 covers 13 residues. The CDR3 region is CASSPDGGQGQFF. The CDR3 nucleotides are TGTGCCAGCAGCCCGGACGGGGGACAGGGGCAGTTCTTC.

CDR3 DNA sequence: TGTGCCAGCAGCATTACAGGGGACTTTTCGGGTACGCAGTATTTT. This encodes CASSITGDFSGTQYF. The gene calls are TRBV6-1 and TRBJ2-3; weak D call: TRBD1 (7 bases). Germline V lookup: CDR1 MNHNS, CDR2 SASEGT. Trimming took 6 bases from V and 8 from J, leaving 21 bases between them. The CDR3 length is 15 residues.

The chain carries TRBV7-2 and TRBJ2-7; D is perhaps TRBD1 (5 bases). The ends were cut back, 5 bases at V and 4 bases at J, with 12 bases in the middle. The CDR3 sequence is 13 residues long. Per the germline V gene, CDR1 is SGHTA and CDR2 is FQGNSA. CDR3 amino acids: CASSRRQLYEQYF. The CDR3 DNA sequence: TGTGCCAGCAGCCGTCGACAGTTATACGAGCAGTACTTC. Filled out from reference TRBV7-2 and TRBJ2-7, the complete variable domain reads GAGVSQSPSNKVTEKGKDVELRCDPISGHTALYWYRQSLGQGLEFLIYFQGNSAPDKSGLPSDRFSAERTGGSVSTLTIQRTQQEDSAVYLCASSRRQLYEQYFGPGTRLTVT.

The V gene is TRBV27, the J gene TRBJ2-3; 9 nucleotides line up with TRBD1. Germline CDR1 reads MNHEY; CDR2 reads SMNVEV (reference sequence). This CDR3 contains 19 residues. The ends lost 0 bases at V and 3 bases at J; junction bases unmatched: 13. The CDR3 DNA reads TGTGCCAGCAGTTTATCGATAATAAGGGGGACAGGGATGACAGATACGCAGTATTTT. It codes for CASSLSIIRGTGMTDTQYF.

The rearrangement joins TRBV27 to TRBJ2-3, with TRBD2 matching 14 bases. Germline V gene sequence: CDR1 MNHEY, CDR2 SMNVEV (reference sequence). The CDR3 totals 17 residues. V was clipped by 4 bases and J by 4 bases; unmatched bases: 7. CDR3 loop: CASSSGLAGGQSDTQYF. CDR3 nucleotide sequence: TGTGCCAGCAGTTCCGGACTAGCGGGGGGACAGTCAGATACGCAGTATTTT.

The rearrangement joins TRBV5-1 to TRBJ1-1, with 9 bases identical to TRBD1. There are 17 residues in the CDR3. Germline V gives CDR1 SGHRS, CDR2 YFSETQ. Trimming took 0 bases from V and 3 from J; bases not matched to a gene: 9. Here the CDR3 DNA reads TGCGCCAGCAGCTTGGAGGGACAGGGCTTTGCGGACACTGAAGCTTTCTTT. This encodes CASSLEGQGFADTEAFF. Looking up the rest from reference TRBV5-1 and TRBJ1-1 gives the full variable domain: KAGVTQTPRYLIKTRGQQVTLSCSPISGHRSVSWYQQTPGQGLQFLFEYFSETQRNKGNFPGRFSGRQFSNSRSEMNVSTLELGDSALYLCASSLEGQGFADTEAFFGQGTRLTVV.

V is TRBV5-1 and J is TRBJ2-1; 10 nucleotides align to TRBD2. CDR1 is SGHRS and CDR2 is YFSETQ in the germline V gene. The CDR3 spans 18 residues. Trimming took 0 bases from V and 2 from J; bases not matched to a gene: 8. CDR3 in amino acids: CASSLGRSSGGAYNEQFF. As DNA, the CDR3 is TGCGCCAGCAGCTTGGGGCGTTCCAGCGGGGGGGCCTACAATGAGCAGTTCTTC.

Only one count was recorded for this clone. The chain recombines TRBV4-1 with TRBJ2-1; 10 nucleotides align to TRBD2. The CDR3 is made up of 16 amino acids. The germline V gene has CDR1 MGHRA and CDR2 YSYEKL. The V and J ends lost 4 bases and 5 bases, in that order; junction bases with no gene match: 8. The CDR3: CASSPYLAGENNEQFF. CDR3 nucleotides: TGCGCCAGCAGCCCGTATCTAGCGGGGGAAAACAATGAGCAGTTCTTC.

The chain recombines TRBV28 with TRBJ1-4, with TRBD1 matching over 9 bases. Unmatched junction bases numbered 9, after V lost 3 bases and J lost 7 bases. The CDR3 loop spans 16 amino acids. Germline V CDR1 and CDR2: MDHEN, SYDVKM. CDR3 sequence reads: CASSFGTGNHIEKLFF. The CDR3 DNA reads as TGTGCCAGCAGTTTTGGGACAGGGAATCATATTGAAAAACTGTTTTTT.

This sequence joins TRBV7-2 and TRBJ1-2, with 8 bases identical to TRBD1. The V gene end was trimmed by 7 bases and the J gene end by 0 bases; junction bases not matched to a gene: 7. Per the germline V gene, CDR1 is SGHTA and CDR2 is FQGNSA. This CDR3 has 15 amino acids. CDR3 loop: CASTRQGKANYGYTF. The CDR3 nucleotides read TGTGCCAGCACCCGACAGGGGAAAGCTAACTATGGCTACACCTTC. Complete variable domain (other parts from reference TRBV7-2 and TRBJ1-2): GAGVSQSPSNKVTEKGKDVELRCDPISGHTALYWYRQSLGQGLEFLIYFQGNSAPDKSGLPSDRFSAERTGGSVSTLTIQRTQQEDSAVYLCASTRQGKANYGYTFGSGTRLTVV.